These 25 T cell receptor beta chains share one sample of origin, sequenced in a study of blood T cells in healthy people across ages. Through a sample-barcoded 5' primer and a J-beta primer mix, a second PCR was run for 7 to 11 cycles. Via MiXCR, TCRdb re-called the 5' RACE reads, giving one row per CDR3 protein. This sample has about 1 million distinct CDR3 sequences, with under 45% found just once. The sequenced sample was blood. These receptors were taken from a woman aged 55-69 years in good health.

The J gene is TRBJ2-1, the V gene TRBV29-1; 8 bases are a match to TRBD1. The V gene's germline CDR1 is SQVTM and CDR2 ANQGSEA. Trimming removed 3 bases from V and 4 bases from J; junction bases left unmatched: 5. This CDR3 comprises 14 residues. DNA for the CDR3: TGCAGCGTTGAGTCCCGGGACAGGTACAATGAGCAGTTCTTC. Translating gives CSVESRDRYNEQFF.

This sequence joins TRBV12-3 or TRBV12-4 and TRBJ2-3; weak D call: TRBD1 (6 bases). V lost 6 bases to trimming and J lost 4 bases, with 17 bases between them. The CDR3 loop spans 15 amino acids. This chain's CDR3 is CASSPQGLSADTQYF. As DNA, the CDR3 is TGTGCCAGCAGCCCACAGGGCCTGAGCGCAGATACGCAGTATTTT.

This clonotype has a handful of counts. V gene TRBV11-2 combines with J gene TRBJ1-2; D is undetermined. The CDR3 runs 15 residues. Trimming cost V 0 bases and J 0 bases, with 8 bases left between them. Germline V lookup: CDR1 SGHAT, CDR2 FQNNGV. The DNA for the CDR3 is TGTGCCAGCAGCTTAGATCCGCAGCCTAACTATGGCTACACCTTC. This gives the protein CASSLDPQPNYGYTF.

V is TRBV20-1 and J is TRBJ2-1; 12 nucleotides line up with TRBD1. Germline CDR1 reads DFQATT; CDR2 reads SNEGSKA (reference sequence). V gave up 0 bases and J gave up 9 bases; unmatched junction bases: 6. The CDR3 contains 15 residues. This CDR3 is CSARDGDRGRGEQFF. The DNA of the CDR3 is TGCAGTGCTAGAGATGGGGACAGGGGGCGGGGTGAGCAGTTCTTC.

This clonotype has a handful of counts. The V gene is TRBV14, the J gene TRBJ2-3, with a tentative D call TRBD2 (5 bases). The CDR3 has 12 amino acids. Trimming took off 4 bases at V and 8 bases at J, with 10 bases between the two ends. The germline V gene encodes CDR1 SGHDN and CDR2 FVKESK. The CDR3 DNA reads as TGTGCCAGCAGCCTCAAGGCGGGTACGCAGTATTTT. Protein: CASSLKAGTQYF.

The rearrangement links TRBV20-1 to TRBJ2-7; D not resolved. The CDR3 runs to 14 residues. Per the germline V gene, CDR1 is DFQATT and CDR2 is SNEGSKA (reference sequence). V was cut by 6 bases and J by 2 bases, with 17 bases left in between. This chain's CDR3 is CSANLPGTAYEQYF. CDR3 coding DNA: TGCAGTGCAAACCTACCCGGCACCGCCTACGAGCAGTACTTC.

The chain combines TRBV28 with TRBJ2-5; D remains ambiguous. Germline V gives CDR1 MDHEN, CDR2 SYDVKM. The length of the CDR3 is 15 residues. V lost 6 bases and J lost 5, with 19 bases in between. For the CDR3, the DNA is TGTGCCAGCAGACCCCAGGCGTGGGGTTATGAGACCCAGTACTTC. Protein product: CASRPQAWGYETQYF.

This clonotype was detected only once. The J gene is TRBJ2-7, the V gene TRBV29-1, with 10 positions matching TRBD1. Unmatched junction bases numbered 18, after V lost 6 bases and J lost 1 base. CDR1 is SQVTM, CDR2 ANQGSEA, per germline. The CDR3 length is 18 residues. This CDR3 reads CSVLIPTGGVEWSYEQYF. The CDR3, as DNA: TGCAGCGTACTTATACCGACAGGGGGCGTAGAATGGTCCTACGAGCAGTACTTC.

This clonotype was found a few times. The chain links TRBV28 to TRBJ2-3; 12 bases are shared with TRBD1. CDR3 length: 18 amino acids. V lost 6 bases, J lost 5 bases, and 15 bases stayed unmatched. Per the germline V gene, CDR1 is MDHEN and CDR2 is SYDVKM. The CDR3 DNA reads TGTGCCAGCAGCGCATCTTACCGGGACAGGGGGCTTGTAGATACGCAGTATTTT. Translating it yields CASSASYRDRGLVDTQYF. Full variable domain (outside the CDR3, taken from reference TRBV28 and TRBJ2-3): DVKVTQSSRYLVKRTGEKVFLECVQDMDHENMFWYRQDPGLGLRLIYFSYDVKMKEKGDIPEGYSVSREKKERFSLILESASTNQTSMYLCASSASYRDRGLVDTQYFGPGTRLTVL.

This clonotype showed up many times. The J gene is TRBJ2-5, the V gene TRBV27; the D gene is possibly TRBD1 (6 bases). Per germline, CDR1 MNHEY and CDR2 SMNVEV (reference sequence). The V end was cut by 6 bases, the J end by 5 bases, with 13 bases between. The CDR3 is 13 amino acids. In nucleotides, the CDR3 is TGTGCCAGCAGCTTAGGGGGTTGGGAGACCCAGTACTTC. This sequence encodes CASSLGGWETQYF.

This chain connects TRBV5-1 to TRBJ2-1; 7 bases are shared with TRBD1. CDR3 size: 14 residues. The trim removed 0 bases at V and 8 bases at J, leaving 5 bases unmatched. CDR1 and CDR2 from the germline V gene are SGHRS and YFSETQ. This CDR3 is CASSLGQGVDEQFF. CDR3 nucleotides: TGCGCCAGCAGCTTGGGGCAGGGGGTCGATGAGCAGTTCTTC.

This chain joins TRBV20-1 and TRBJ1-1, with D possibly being TRBD1 (6 bases). Germline CDR1 DFQATT, CDR2 SNEGSKA (reference sequence). The CDR3 covers 14 residues. Trimming took 6 bases from V and 7 from J, leaving 21 bases between them. CDR3 nucleotides: TGCAGTGCCGACCCCGGGGGGCTGATTTATGAAGCTTTCTTT. Protein: CSADPGGLIYEAFF.

This chain connects TRBV6-2 or TRBV6-3 to TRBJ2-3, with a weak D call TRBD1 (5 bases). The V end lost 6 bases, the J end lost 0 bases, and 13 bases lay between the germline ends. CDR3 length equals 15 residues. Germline V gene data show CDR1 as MNHEY and CDR2 as SVGEGT. This CDR3 is CASSPAGRSTDTQYF. DNA for the CDR3: TGTGCCAGCAGCCCTGCAGGGCGAAGCACAGATACGCAGTATTTT.

To note about this clonotype: Without the conserved terminal phenylalanine or tryptophan, this CDR3 likely stems from a read error. The DNA is omitted, as the CDR3 cannot be located on it reliably, and the CDR3 follows TCRdb's listing. The rearrangement joins TRBV5-1 to TRBJ2-1; the table's D call, TRBD1, was not checked against the DNA. Germline values: CDR1 SGHRS, CDR2 YFSETQ. The CDR3 is 17 residues long, counting both termini. Here the CDR3 reads CASSGPGQGAGGYTFGS.

This clonotype appeared a few times. The chain links TRBV15 to TRBJ2-7; D unresolved. Germline CDR1 is LNHNV and CDR2 is YYDKDF (reference sequence). V dropped 0 bases and J dropped 1 base, with 7 bases sitting between them. The CDR3 is made up of 14 amino acids. CDR3 DNA: TGTGCCACCAGCAGAGATTGGCAGTCCTACGAGCAGTACTTC. It is translated as CATSRDWQSYEQYF. Looking up the rest from reference TRBV15 and TRBJ2-7 gives the full variable domain: DAMVIQNPRYQVTQFGKPVTLSCSQTLNHNVMYWYQQKSSQAPKLLFHYYDKDFNNEADTPDNFQSRRPNTSFCFLDIRSPGLGDTAMYLCATSRDWQSYEQYFGPGTRLTVT.

On this clonotype itself: A single base separates this from a much larger clone, so it may be a read error. The chain couples TRBV3-1 to TRBJ2-1, with D perhaps TRBD2 (6 bases). With the DNA end fitting TRBJ2-7 better, the J assignment may be wrong. The CDR3 spans 15 residues. The germline gives CDR1 LGHDT, CDR2 YNNKEL (reference sequence). The CDR3: CASRALADTYNEQYF. The CDR3 DNA sequence: TGTGCCAGCAGGGCGTTAGCGGATACCTACAATGAGCAGTACTTC.

This clonotype was recorded many times. The chain recombines TRBV7-2 with TRBJ2-3, with 9 bases matching TRBD1. This CDR3 is 15 amino acids long. J lost 8 bases, V lost 5 bases, and 11 bases had no gene match. Germline CDR1 is SGHTA and CDR2 is FQGNSA. CDR3 protein: CASSPTGGYDGTQYF. The CDR3 bases are TGTGCCAGCAGCCCAACAGGGGGCTACGACGGTACGCAGTATTTT.

The chain has TRBV6-5 and TRBJ2-7; 10 nucleotides agree with TRBD2. The CDR3 is made up of 17 amino acids. Per the germline V gene, CDR1 is MNHEY and CDR2 is SVGAGI. Trimming removed 0 bases from V and 3 bases from J; junction bases left unmatched: 8. The CDR3 sequence: CASSYSSSSGGVYEQYF. The CDR3 DNA sequence: TGTGCCAGCAGTTACTCGTCGTCTAGCGGGGGTGTCTACGAGCAGTACTTC.

A few counts support this clonotype. The chain recombines TRBV5-1 with TRBJ2-1; 8 nucleotides line up with TRBD2. This CDR3 spans 16 amino acids. V shed 0 bases and J 3 bases; nucleotides not matched to a gene: 5. The germline V gene has CDR1 SGHRS and CDR2 YFSETQ. This CDR3 is CASSLEAGAIYNEQFF. The CDR3 DNA is TGCGCCAGCAGCTTGGAAGCGGGGGCTATCTACAATGAGCAGTTCTTC.

The chain joins TRBV12-3 or TRBV12-4 to TRBJ2-5; D is undetermined. This CDR3 spans 13 amino acids. V lost 6 bases to trimming and J lost 5 bases, with 13 bases between them. The CDR3 bases are TGTGCCAGCAGCCGGAATAGGTGGGAGACCCAGTACTTC. Protein: CASSRNRWETQYF.

V usage is TRBV10-3 and J usage is TRBJ1-4; D not resolved. Germline V gives CDR1 ENHRY, CDR2 SYGVKD. This CDR3 has 17 amino acids. V dropped 4 bases and J dropped 0 bases, with 15 bases sitting between them. CDR3 coding DNA: TGTGCCATCAGTGGGGAACGAATCGGGGCAACTAATGAAAAACTGTTTTTT. Its translation is CAISGERIGATNEKLFF.

J is TRBJ1-4 and V is TRBV12-3 or TRBV12-4; 10 nucleotides match TRBD1. CDR3 length: 13 amino acids. V gave up 6 bases and J gave up 8 bases; unmatched junction bases: 3. The CDR3 coding sequence is TGTGCCAGCAGGGGGACAGGGGAAGAAAAACTGTTTTTT. Residues: CASRGTGEEKLFF.

The CDR3 coding sequence is TGCAGTGCAGAGGGGAAGGGTCAGCCCCAGCATTTT. It translates to CSAEGKGQPQHF. This chain links TRBV20-1 with TRBJ1-5; a weak D match, TRBD1 (5 bases). This CDR3 is built from 12 residues. CDR1 is DFQATT and CDR2 is SNEGSKA in the germline V gene (reference sequence). The V end was cut by 6 bases, the J end by 6 bases, with 12 bases between.

The rearrangement links TRBV7-3 to TRBJ1-3; D is perhaps TRBD1 (6 bases). Germline lookup yields CDR1 SGHTA and CDR2 FQGTGA. Trimming left V 5 bases short and J 0 bases short, with 14 bases between. This CDR3 is built from 16 residues. CDR3 protein: CASSPSGGHSGNTIYF. The CDR3 coding sequence is TGTGCCAGCAGCCCCTCGGGGGGACACTCTGGAAACACCATATATTTT.

V gene TRBV3-1 combines with J gene TRBJ2-7, with a weak D call TRBD2 (5 bases). The germline V gene has CDR1 LGHDT and CDR2 YNNKEL (reference sequence). V lost 0 bases and J lost 3, with 12 bases in between. This CDR3 has 15 residues. CDR3 sequence: CASSQDKQLGYEQYF. CDR3 DNA: TGTGCCAGCAGCCAAGATAAGCAACTAGGCTACGAGCAGTACTTC.